The 20 T cell receptor beta chains below come from one sample, sequenced in a study of cytomegalovirus exposure and HLA in healthy donors. The PCR contained 60 Vbeta and 13 Jbeta primers. The repertoire was sequenced with immunoSEQ multiplex PCR; TCRdb's copy has only in-frame clones and lacks some. The sample includes under 55,000 clones, approximately 77% of them seen just once. The material sequenced was PBMCs. The receptors stem from a woman between 50 and 59 years old in good health and CMV-seronegative.

In the case of this clone: This sample also contains other DNA sequences that code for the same CDR3. The chain has TRBV7-9 and TRBJ2-7, with unresolved D. CDR1 is SEHNR and CDR2 is FQNEAQ in the germline V gene (reference sequence). Deletions cut 1 base from V and 3 bases from J, with 4 bases between. CDR3 length: 12 amino acids. In DNA form, the CDR3 reads TGTGCCAGCAGCTTAGGGAGCTACGAGCAGTACTTC. This encodes CASSLGSYEQYF. Full variable domain (missing parts from reference TRBV7-9 and TRBJ2-7): DTGVSQNPRHKITKRGQNVTFRCDPISEHNRLYWYRQTLGQGPEFLTYFQNEAQLEKSRLLSDRFSAERPKGSFSTLEIQRTEQGDSAMYLCASSLGSYEQYFGPGTRLTVT.

The chain has TRBV7-9 and TRBJ2-1; 16 nucleotides agree with TRBD2. CDR3 length: 18 residues. Germline V gene sequence: CDR1 SEHNR, CDR2 FQNEAQ (reference sequence). Trimming removed 4 bases from V and 9 bases from J; junction bases left unmatched: 12. For the CDR3, the DNA is TGTGCCAGCAGCTCGGGACTAGCGGGAGGGTCCTATCGGGTTGAGCAGTTCTTC. The encoded protein is CASSSGLAGGSYRVEQFF.

The chain carries TRBV2 and TRBJ1-5, with 10 bases fitting TRBD1. V was clipped by 8 bases and J by 7 bases; unmatched bases: 5. The CDR3 extends over 13 amino acids. Germline CDR1 and CDR2: SNHLY and FYNNEI. In nucleotides, the CDR3 is TGTGCCAGCCGGGACAGGGGATTACAGCCCCAGCATTTT. Its protein is CASRDRGLQPQHF.

The chain uses TRBV13 and TRBJ1-6, with 8 positions matching TRBD1. Germline CDR1 reads PRHDT; CDR2 reads FYEKMQ (reference sequence). Trimming cost V 3 bases and J 9 bases; bases outside gene matches: 4. The CDR3 sequence is 14 residues long. CDR3 nucleotide sequence: TGTGCCAGCAGCTTCGGGCAGGGGGCTTCACCCCTCCACTTT. Its translation: CASSFGQGASPLHF.

The J gene is TRBJ1-1, the V gene TRBV28; D gene ambiguous. In germline, CDR1 is MDHEN, CDR2 SYDVKM. V lost 7 bases and J lost 1, with 7 bases in between. This CDR3 has 12 residues. The CDR3 here is CASKPQNTEAFF. The CDR3 coding sequence is TGTGCCAGCAAGCCCCAGAACACTGAAGCTTTCTTT.

Only a few counts were recorded for this clone. The rearrangement links TRBV19 to TRBJ1-3, with D possibly TRBD1 on 5 matching bases. The V end was cut by 6 bases, the J end by 2 bases, with 17 bases between. The CDR3 loop spans 16 amino acids. Germline values: CDR1 LNHDA, CDR2 SQIVND (reference sequence). This chain's CDR3 is CASSLTVYFTGNTIYF. For the CDR3, the DNA is TGTGCCAGTAGCCTGACAGTCTATTTTACTGGAAACACCATATATTTT.

The rearrangement uses TRBV6-5 and TRBJ1-2; maybe TRBD1 (6 bases). Germline CDR1 MNHEY, CDR2 SVGAGI. With 0 bases removed from V and 4 bases from J, the gap between germline ends came to 12 bases. The CDR3 has 15 residues. The CDR3 region has the DNA TGTGCCAGCAGTTACTCAGGGCAGGGGAGCTATGGCTACACCTTC. It yields the protein CASSYSGQGSYGYTF.

The gene calls are TRBV28 and TRBJ1-5; D remains ambiguous. Germline CDR1 is MDHEN and CDR2 is SYDVKM. The CDR3 consists of 15 residues. Trimming left V 5 bases short and J 5 bases short, with 16 bases between. CDR3 loop: CASSTFGPKDQPQHF. CDR3 coding DNA: TGTGCCAGCAGTACGTTTGGGCCGAAAGATCAGCCCCAGCATTTT.

V usage is TRBV18 and J usage is TRBJ1-2, with TRBD1 matching over 12 bases. Germline V lookup: CDR1 KGHSH, CDR2 LQKENI. CDR3 length equals 17 residues. The V gene end was trimmed by 6 bases and the J gene end by 7 bases; junction bases not matched to a gene: 15. As DNA, the CDR3 is TGTGCCAGCTCGATCTCCCCGGCGGGACAGGGGGCCGGTGGCTACACCTTC. Amino acids: CASSISPAGQGAGGYTF. Complete variable domain (other parts from reference TRBV18 and TRBJ1-2): NAGVMQNPRHLVRRRGQEARLRCSPMKGHSHVYWYRQLPEEGLKFMVYLQKENIIDESGMPKERFSAEFPKEGPSILRIQQVVRGDSAAYFCASSISPAGQGAGGYTFGSGTRLTVV.

CDR3 in amino acids: CASSFGDPRDTGELFF. The CDR3 DNA sequence: TGTGCCAGCAGCTTTGGTGACCCCAGGGACACCGGGGAGCTGTTTTTT. The chain uses TRBV7-9 and TRBJ2-2, with D possibly TRBD1 on 5 matching bases. Germline assignment: CDR1 SEHNR and CDR2 FQNEAQ (reference sequence). The CDR3 sequence is 16 residues long. Trimming took 3 bases from V and 3 from J, leaving 14 bases between them.

The J gene is TRBJ2-3, the V gene TRBV27, with 8 nucleotides matching TRBD2. Trimming at V came to 5 bases and at J to 4 bases, leaving 11 bases not matched to a gene. The CDR3 sequence is 16 residues long. The V gene's germline CDR1 is MNHEY and CDR2 SMNVEV (reference sequence). DNA for the CDR3: TGTGCCAGCAGTCCGATGGGGCGGGGGGACCCAGATACGCAGTATTTT. Translating it yields CASSPMGRGDPDTQYF.

V usage is TRBV11-2 and J usage is TRBJ2-7; TRBD2 aligns across 9 bases. The CDR3 has 15 residues. Germline CDR1 reads SGHAT; CDR2 reads FQNNGV. V lost 6 bases, J lost 1 base, and 7 bases stayed unmatched. CDR3 coding DNA: TGTGCCAGCAGAGTTAGCGGGAGCCCTTCCTACGAGCAGTACTTC. Its translation is CASRVSGSPSYEQYF.

The CDR3 DNA follows: TGTGCCAGCAGTGAAACGTACGGACAGGGCGACGAGCAGTACTTC. Its protein is CASSETYGQGDEQYF. The rearrangement joins TRBV6-1 to TRBJ2-7; 8 bases line up with TRBD1. Unmatched junction bases numbered 8, after V lost 2 bases and J lost 5 bases. The CDR3 covers 15 residues. Per germline, CDR1 MNHNS and CDR2 SASEGT.

The chain has TRBV2 and TRBJ2-3, with a possible D match to TRBD1 (6 bases). There are 13 residues in the CDR3. Between the trimmed V and J ends, which lost 7 bases and 6 bases, there was a span of 14 bases. Germline CDR1 reads SNHLY; CDR2 reads FYNNEI. CDR3 in DNA: TGTGCCAGCACCGGACAGTGGGCTGATACGCAGTATTTT. Translated: CASTGQWADTQYF.

V is TRBV6-1 and J is TRBJ1-1; 7 bases are a match to TRBD1. Germline lookup yields CDR1 MNHNS and CDR2 SASEGT. J gave up 5 bases and V 6 bases, and 3 bases lay outside the gene matches. This CDR3 is 12 amino acids long. The CDR3, as DNA: TGTGCCAGCAGCCAGACAGGGACTGAAGCTTTCTTT. It codes for CASSQTGTEAFF.

By frequency in the sample, this clone is medium-sized (0.01 to 0.1%). The chain carries TRBV5-5 and TRBJ2-1; 7 nucleotides line up with TRBD1. J lost 15 bases, V lost 3 bases, and 12 bases had no gene match. The germline CDR1 and CDR2 sequences are SGHKS and YYEKEE (reference sequence). The CDR3 has 13 residues. CDR3 bases: TGTGCCAGCAGCTCCGGACAGGCCGAGCGTAGGTTCTTC. This codes for CASSSGQAERRFF.

This chain joins TRBV28 and TRBJ2-5; TRBD2 matches 11 bases. This CDR3 comprises 16 residues. With V trimmed by 6 bases and J by 3 bases, 9 bases remained unmatched. CDR1 and CDR2 (germline): MDHEN, SYDVKM. The CDR3 sequence: CASSTWLLAGEETQYF. The DNA for the CDR3 is TGTGCCAGCAGCACCTGGTTACTAGCGGGAGAAGAGACCCAGTACTTC.

The chain joins TRBV19 to TRBJ2-7; D might be TRBD2 (5 bases). V lost 3 bases and J lost 1, with 13 bases in between. CDR3 length equals 15 residues. Germline assignment: CDR1 LNHDA and CDR2 SQIVND (reference sequence). DNA for the CDR3: TGTGCCAGTAGTATTCGGGCGGGCTTTTCCTACGAGCAGTACTTC. This translates into CASSIRAGFSYEQYF. The full variable domain, with the rest looked up from reference TRBV19 and TRBJ2-7, is DGGITQSPKYLFRKEGQNVTLSCEQNLNHDAMYWYRQDPGQGLRLIYYSQIVNDFQKGDIAEGYSVSREKKESFPLTVTSAQKNPTAFYLCASSIRAGFSYEQYFGPGTRLTVT.

The rearrangement uses TRBV5-1 and TRBJ1-2; unclear D gene. The CDR3 extends over 13 amino acids. Germline V gene data show CDR1 as SGHRS and CDR2 as YFSETQ. Trimming left V 7 bases short and J 7 bases short, with 17 bases between. The CDR3 loop is CASGENPSGGYTF. The DNA for the CDR3 is TGCGCCAGCGGGGAGAATCCCTCGGGTGGCTACACCTTC.

The rearrangement links TRBV7-2 to TRBJ2-2; D possibly corresponds to TRBD2 (6 bases). There are 14 residues in the CDR3. Germline-derived CDR1 and CDR2 are SGHTA and FQGNSA. V lost 7 bases to trimming and J lost 1 base, with 10 bases between them. CDR3 nucleotide sequence: TGTGCCAGCACCTTGGGGGGGAACACCGGGGAGCTGTTTTTT. Translated, it gives CASTLGGNTGELFF.